This entry lists 25 T cell receptor beta chains sequenced from one sample in a study of CD8+ T cells in alopecia areata. Treatment: oral pan-JAK inhibitor, 5-10 mg twice daily. Following RNA extraction, reverse transcription yielded cDNA that acted as the sequencing template. TCRdb's copy holds only in-frame clones and misses some; the assay was immunoSEQ multiplex PCR. The sample has 95,000 to 100,000 clones; 60% are singletons. The specimen was CD8+ T cells sorted from blood, collected at approximately week 60, from a patient treated with tofacitinib. The receptors come from a human donor with alopecia areata.

V and J are TRBV29-1 and TRBJ2-7, with no clear D. V lost 3 bases and J 5 bases, leaving 5 bases between the germline ends. Germline-derived CDR1 and CDR2 are SQVTM and ANQGSEA. CDR3 length: 10 amino acids. This CDR3 is CSVDFHEQYF. The CDR3 region has the DNA TGCAGCGTTGACTTCCACGAGCAGTACTTC.

The chain links TRBV29-1 to TRBJ1-2; D unclear. The CDR3 has 13 residues. Trimming cost V 2 bases and J 6 bases, with 13 bases left between them. From germline, CDR1 is SQVTM and CDR2 ANQGSEA. As DNA, the CDR3 is TGCAGCGTTGAACTCCGGGGAACCGATGGCTACACCTTC. Protein sequence: CSVELRGTDGYTF.

This clone was seen more than once but under ten times. This chain connects TRBV4-1 to TRBJ2-7; 7 nucleotides align to TRBD2. CDR3 size: 16 residues. The germline V gene has CDR1 MGHRA and CDR2 YSYEKL. J was trimmed by 4 bases and V by 2 bases; bases with no gene match: 11. The CDR3 sequence is CASSQSGGDSPYEQYF. Here the CDR3 DNA reads TGCGCCAGCAGCCAATCGGGGGGTGACAGCCCGTACGAGCAGTACTTC.

This clone came up a few times. The chain employs TRBV7-9 and TRBJ1-1; unclear D gene. V shed 5 bases and J shed 11 bases, with 21 bases lying between them. Germline V gene data show CDR1 as SEHNR and CDR2 as FQNEAQ (reference sequence). The CDR3 is made up of 14 amino acids. The CDR3 reads CASSPPGGSLRAFF. CDR3 bases: TGTGCCAGCAGCCCACCGGGAGGAAGTTTGAGGGCTTTCTTT.

The chain joins TRBV7-9 to TRBJ2-7; the D gene is possibly TRBD1 (5 bases). There are 13 residues in the CDR3. Germline loops: CDR1 SEHNR, CDR2 FQNEAQ (reference sequence). V gave up 2 bases and J gave up 5 bases, with 10 bases separating them. The CDR3 here is CASSLSRANEQYF. The CDR3 nucleotides read TGTGCCAGCAGCTTATCCAGGGCAAACGAGCAGTACTTC.

This chain joins TRBV5-1 and TRBJ2-3, with a tentative D call TRBD2 (5 bases). Germline CDR1 SGHRS, CDR2 YFSETQ. Trimming removed 0 bases from V and 2 bases from J, with 10 bases in between. CDR3 length equals 15 residues. The CDR3 loop reads CASSLATGFTDTQYF. As DNA, the CDR3 is TGCGCCAGCAGCTTGGCCACGGGATTCACAGATACGCAGTATTTT.

The V gene is TRBV27, the J gene TRBJ1-5; a weak D match, TRBD1 (6 bases). Germline V gene sequence: CDR1 MNHEY, CDR2 SMNVEV (reference sequence). V lost 5 bases, J lost 3 bases, and 20 bases lay in between. This CDR3 is built from 17 residues. The CDR3 loop is CASSPNLRQGLNQPQHF. In nucleotides, the CDR3 is TGTGCCAGCAGTCCAAACTTGAGGCAGGGGCTCAATCAGCCCCAGCATTTT.

This clone was counted once. The chain joins TRBV4-1 to TRBJ2-7; D gene unclear. Between the trimmed V and J ends, which lost 6 bases and 6 bases, there was a span of 9 bases. The CDR3 contains 11 residues. The germline V gene has CDR1 MGHRA and CDR2 YSYEKL. The DNA for the CDR3 is TGCGCCAGCAGTCAATGGGGCGAGCAGTACTTC. Its protein is CASSQWGEQYF.

The chain combines TRBV9 with TRBJ1-2; 9 bases are a match to TRBD1. After removal of 3 bases from V and 4 bases from J, the junction contained 7 bases not matched to a gene. CDR1 and CDR2 from the germline V gene are SGDLS and YYNGEE. The CDR3 length is 15 residues. CDR3 sequence reads: CASSGGTGHRYGYTF. The CDR3 bases are TGTGCCAGCAGCGGAGGGACAGGGCACCGCTATGGCTACACCTTC. The full variable domain, rest sourced from reference TRBV9 and TRBJ1-2, is DSGVTQTPKHLITATGQRVTLRCSPRSGDLSVYWYQQSLDQGLQFLIQYYNGEERAKGNILERFSAQQFPDLHSELNLSSLELGDSALYFCASSGGTGHRYGYTFGSGTRLTVV.

The chain joins TRBV15 to TRBJ2-5; 11 nucleotides match TRBD2. V lost 3 bases and J lost 1; bases outside the gene matches: 1. The CDR3 extends over 15 amino acids. The V gene's germline CDR1 is LNHNV and CDR2 YYDKDF (reference sequence). Here the CDR3 DNA reads TGTGCCACCAGCAGGGGACTAGCGGCCCAAGAGACCCAGTACTTC. The encoded protein is CATSRGLAAQETQYF.

In its sample, this clone was seen a few times. V gene TRBV11-2 combines with J gene TRBJ2-3; tentatively, D is TRBD1 (6 bases). Germline CDR1 reads SGHAT; CDR2 reads FQNNGV. The CDR3 is 13 amino acids. V was clipped by 8 bases and J by 4 bases, with 13 bases between them. Here the CDR3 DNA reads TGTGCCAGCTGGGGGCAGGTTTCAGATACGCAGTATTTT. It yields the protein CASWGQVSDTQYF.

The chain combines TRBV7-9 with TRBJ1-1, with 9 nucleotides matching TRBD1. Unmatched junction bases numbered 7, after V lost 2 bases and J lost 3 bases. The CDR3 contains 16 residues. Germline CDR1 reads SEHNR; CDR2 reads FQNEAQ (reference sequence). DNA of the CDR3: TGTGCCAGCAGCTTATCTCCGGGACAGGGTCACACTGAAGCTTTCTTT. Amino acids: CASSLSPGQGHTEAFF.

The chain couples TRBV5-1 to TRBJ1-1; the match to TRBD1 covers 10 bases. CDR3 length: 18 residues. The V gene end was trimmed by 4 bases and the J gene end by 0 bases; junction bases not matched to a gene: 12. Germline V CDR1 and CDR2: SGHRS, YFSETQ. CDR3 bases: TGCGCCAGCAGCACTTGGACCGGGACAGGGGCCTTGAACACTGAAGCTTTCTTT. It codes for CASSTWTGTGALNTEAFF.

Written as DNA, the CDR3 is TGTGCCAGCAGTTACGGGACCTCAGAGAGTTCACCCCTCCACTTT. Translated, it gives CASSYGTSESSPLHF. The chain carries TRBV27 and TRBJ1-6; perhaps TRBD1 as D (5 bases). Trimming stripped 4 bases from V and 9 bases from J, with 16 bases between. The CDR3 runs to 15 residues. Germline values: CDR1 MNHEY, CDR2 SMNVEV (reference sequence).

This clone was picked up a small number of times. The gene calls are TRBV4-1 and TRBJ2-7, with a tentative D call TRBD1 (6 bases). Germline-derived CDR1 and CDR2 are MGHRA and YSYEKL. The CDR3 is 16 amino acids. V gave up 4 bases and J gave up 6 bases, with 22 bases separating them. The CDR3 coding sequence is TGCGCCAGCAGCCCCCACGCCGTGGGGCGAGGGGGCGAGCAGTACTTC. Translated, it gives CASSPHAVGRGGEQYF.

The chain joins TRBV28 to TRBJ1-5, with D maybe TRBD1 (6 bases). V lost 6 bases to trimming and J lost 7 bases, with 16 bases between them. This CDR3 is built from 14 residues. CDR1 is MDHEN and CDR2 is SYDVKM in the germline V gene. The CDR3 loop is CASSPPGVVQPQHF. CDR3 in DNA: TGTGCCAGCAGCCCCCCAGGGGTTGTACAGCCCCAGCATTTT.

The chain has TRBV11-2 and TRBJ1-2, with D unclear. The V and J ends lost 5 bases and 0 bases respectively, with 4 bases between them. The germline gives CDR1 SGHAT, CDR2 FQNNGV. The CDR3 loop spans 12 amino acids. CDR3 bases: TGTGCCAGCAGCGTCTCTAACTATGGCTACACCTTC. Translation: CASSVSNYGYTF.

The rearrangement joins TRBV2 to TRBJ2-2, with D unclear. This CDR3 comprises 12 residues. Germline values: CDR1 SNHLY, CDR2 FYNNEI. V was shortened by 8 bases and J by 5 bases, with 9 bases between the two germline ends. The chain's CDR3 is CASLDPTGELFF. CDR3 DNA sequence: TGTGCCAGCCTCGACCCGACCGGGGAGCTGTTTTTT.

The genes are TRBV30 and TRBJ2-2; D perhaps matches TRBD1 (7 bases). V was clipped by 7 bases and J by 6 bases, with 18 bases between them. Per germline, CDR1 GTSNPN and CDR2 SVGIG (reference sequence). CDR3 length equals 14 residues. CDR3 DNA: TGTGCCTCCCTGCAGGGGGGTGGGGCCGGGGAGCTGTTTTTT. Residues: CASLQGGGAGELFF.

This clone was observed a handful of times. The chain recombines TRBV30 with TRBJ1-6, with TRBD1 identical over 10 bases. The CDR3 consists of 14 residues. Germline CDR1 is GTSNPN and CDR2 is SVGIG (reference sequence). V lost 2 bases and J lost 9; bases outside the gene matches: 4. The CDR3 spells CAWSPGTGVSPLHF. The CDR3 bases are TGTGCCTGGAGTCCCGGGACAGGGGTTTCACCCCTCCACTTT.

The chain joins TRBV19 to TRBJ2-3; D gene ambiguous. Trimming cost V 5 bases and J 0 bases, with 6 bases left between them. Germline loops: CDR1 LNHDA, CDR2 SQIVND (reference sequence). This CDR3 comprises 13 residues. CDR3 region: CASSLYSTDTQYF. The CDR3 nucleotides read TGTGCCAGTAGTCTATATAGCACAGATACGCAGTATTTT.

V usage is TRBV30 and J usage is TRBJ2-1, with TRBD1 matching over 9 bases. The CDR3 is 14 residues long. The germline gives CDR1 GTSNPN, CDR2 SVGIG (reference sequence). The trim removed 3 bases at V and 0 bases at J, leaving 0 bases unmatched. CDR3 nucleotide sequence: TGTGCCTGGAGGACAGGGGGCTCCTACAATGAGCAGTTCTTC. It specifies CAWRTGGSYNEQFF.

This clone occurred once. This chain links TRBV9 with TRBJ1-2; D unclear. The CDR3 covers 12 residues. Trimming took 3 bases from V and 4 from J, leaving 7 bases between them. Per germline, CDR1 SGDLS and CDR2 YYNGEE. CDR3 sequence: CASSDRVYGYTF. The CDR3 DNA is TGTGCCAGCAGCGATCGGGTCTATGGCTACACCTTC.

The rearrangement joins TRBV6-6 to TRBJ2-7; D tentatively fits TRBD1 or TRBD2 (5 bases each). The V end lost 0 bases, the J end lost 7 bases, and 7 bases lay between the germline ends. There are 12 residues in the CDR3. Germline V gene sequence: CDR1 MNHNY, CDR2 SVGAGI (reference sequence). This CDR3 reads CASSYSGEEQYF. The CDR3 coding sequence is TGTGCCAGCAGTTACTCAGGGGAGGAGCAGTACTTC.

In this sample, this clone turned up a few times. V is TRBV4-2 and J is TRBJ2-7, with 9 bases matching TRBD2. Trimming removed 2 bases from V and 3 bases from J; junction bases left unmatched: 8. This CDR3 spans 16 amino acids. Per the germline V gene, CDR1 is LGHNA and CDR2 is YNFKEQ. CDR3 DNA sequence: TGTGCCAGCAGCCAACTCAATAGCGGGGGAAACTACGAGCAGTACTTC. It yields the protein CASSQLNSGGNYEQYF.